The source of this T cell receptor beta chain is a study of CD8 T cells in ankylosing spondylitis. The V end lost 1 base, the J end lost 4 bases, and 14 bases lay between the germline ends. The CDR3 length is 15 residues. Germline V gene data show CDR1 as SGHDT and CDR2 as YYEEEE. A few counts support this clonotype. Its antigen is undetermined. Study-wide results and limits: Disease-linked clones were reportedly significantly enriched in matched ankylosing spondylitis synovial fluid. Both synovial fluid and blood in reactive arthritis had previously been reported to carry some motif variants. What seemed typical of ankylosing spondylitis blood was a TCR beta motif built from several highly homologous variants. CD8+ disease-linked clones were present at relatively low frequencies in blood.

The TCR beta libraries were generated through quantitative 5'-RACE incorporating molecular barcodes. Via MiXCR, TCRdb re-called the 5' RACE reads, giving one row per CDR3 protein. Of about 800,000 distinct CDR3 sequences in the sample, 10% to 15% are singletons; the top ten hold 0.51%. The J gene is TRBJ1-2, the V gene TRBV5-6; D gene ambiguous. This TCR was sampled from a male donor with ankylosing spondylitis. Sequencing used blood, either unsorted or a sorted T cell fraction (not recorded which). The chain's CDR3 is CASSLTVEGIYGYTF. In DNA form, the CDR3 reads TGTGCCAGCAGCTTGACGGTGGAAGGGATCTATGGCTACACCTTC.